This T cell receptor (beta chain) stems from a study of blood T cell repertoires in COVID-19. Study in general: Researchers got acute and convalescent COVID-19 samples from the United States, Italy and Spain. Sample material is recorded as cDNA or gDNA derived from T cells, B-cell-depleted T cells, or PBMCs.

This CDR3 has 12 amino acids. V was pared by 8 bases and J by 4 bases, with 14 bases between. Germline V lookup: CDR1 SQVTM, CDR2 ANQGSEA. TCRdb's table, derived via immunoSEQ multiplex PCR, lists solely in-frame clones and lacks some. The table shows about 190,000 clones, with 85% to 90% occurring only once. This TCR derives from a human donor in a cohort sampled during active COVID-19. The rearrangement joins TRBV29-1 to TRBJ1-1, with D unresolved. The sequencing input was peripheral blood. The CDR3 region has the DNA TGCAGCTCCCTGGCGGGAAGCACTGAAGCTTTCTTT. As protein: CSSLAGSTEAFF.